Listed here are 14 T cell receptor beta chains from one sample, sequenced in a study of shared clonotypes between healthy human individuals (TCRdb year 2020). CD8 naive samples were obtained by positive selection for CCR7 among CD45RO-negative cells, yielding a CD45RA+CCR7+ population from which TemRA cells were excluded. Receptors were amplified or captured by the immunoSEQ multiplex PCR assay. TCRdb limited this immuneACCESS table to in-frame rearrangements with V and J called. A share of clones is missing; checked studies link under half to unresolved V genes, and the rest is unexplained. For this sample the table gives some 2,000,000 clones, of which 85% to 95% were detected only once. 0.85% to 1.3% of the sample rests with the top ten. Sequencing input: naive CD8+ T cells sorted from blood. What this sample's cell subset or site label stands for: CD45RA+CCR7+. The source of these receptors is a man between 18 and 29 years old in good health.

The rearrangement uses TRBV11-2 and TRBJ2-7; D possibly corresponds to TRBD2 (6 bases). The CDR3 contains 14 residues. Germline V lookup: CDR1 SGHAT, CDR2 FQNNGV. Trimming pared 5 bases from V and 1 base from J, leaving 12 bases between. This chain's CDR3 is CASSQISGSYEQYF. CDR3 in DNA: TGTGCCAGCAGCCAAATAAGCGGGTCCTACGAGCAGTACTTC. Full variable domain (missing parts from reference TRBV11-2 and TRBJ2-7): EAGVAQSPRYKIIEKRQSVAFWCNPISGHATLYWYQQILGQGPKLLIQFQNNGVVDDSQLPKDRFSAERLKGVDSTLKIQPAKLEDSAVYLCASSQISGSYEQYFGPGTRLTVT.

The J gene is TRBJ1-6, the V gene TRBV27, with D possibly being TRBD1 (5 bases). V lost 3 bases to trimming and J lost 6 bases, with 9 bases between them. The CDR3 is 14 amino acids. Per germline, CDR1 MNHEY and CDR2 SMNVEV (reference sequence). The CDR3 region has the DNA TGTGCCAGCAGTTTGGGGCTATCTAATTCACCCCTCCACTTT. Amino acids: CASSLGLSNSPLHF.

This sequence joins TRBV7-8 and TRBJ2-5; a weak D match, TRBD1 (6 bases). Germline V CDR1 and CDR2: SGHVS, FQNEAQ. V was pared by 5 bases and J by 6 bases, with 19 bases between. The CDR3 consists of 15 residues. CDR3 residues: CASSPPVYRAQTQYF. The CDR3 DNA follows: TGTGCCAGCAGCCCCCCGGTGTACAGGGCGCAGACCCAGTACTTC.

This clone was recorded once. This rearrangement joins TRBV28 to TRBJ1-1; no reliable D call. Germline V CDR1 and CDR2: MDHEN, SYDVKM. This CDR3 spans 16 amino acids. The ends were cut back, 1 base at V and 2 bases at J, with 14 bases in the middle. The CDR3 here is CASSLSAGHSNTEAFF. In DNA, the CDR3 is TGTGCCAGCAGTTTATCGGCAGGCCACTCAAACACTGAAGCTTTCTTT.

The J gene is TRBJ1-2, the V gene TRBV5-8; D possibly corresponds to TRBD1 (6 bases). The germline V gene encodes CDR1 SGHTS and CDR2 YDEGEE. V was pared by 4 bases and J by 13 bases, with 17 bases between. The CDR3 spans 12 residues. The CDR3 loop is CASSGSGVAATF. The CDR3 DNA sequence: TGTGCCAGCAGCGGATCAGGGGTGGCGGCCACCTTC. Full variable domain (outside the CDR3, taken from reference TRBV5-8 and TRBJ1-2): EAGVTQSPTHLIKTRGQQATLRCSPISGHTSVYWYQQALGLGLQFLLWYDEGEERNRGNFPPRFSGRQFPNYSSELNVNALELEDSALYLCASSGSGVAATFGSGTRLTVV.

Points on this clone: The identical CDR3 is also encoded by other nucleotide sequences in the sample. This rearrangement joins TRBV7-9 to TRBJ2-1; D gene uncertain. V was clipped by 5 bases and J by 8 bases, with 10 bases between them. Germline CDR1 is SEHNR and CDR2 is FQNEAQ (reference sequence). The CDR3 is 12 amino acids. The CDR3 nucleotides are TGTGCCAGCAGCCTCGACGGCTATGAGCAGTTCTTC. Translating it yields CASSLDGYEQFF.

V gene TRBV7-9 combines with J gene TRBJ2-7, with D maybe TRBD2 (6 bases). Trimming removed 3 bases from V and 6 bases from J, with 9 bases in between. CDR3 length equals 12 residues. Per germline, CDR1 SEHNR and CDR2 FQNEAQ (reference sequence). The CDR3 sequence: CASSLLGLEQYF. Here the CDR3 DNA reads TGTGCCAGCAGCTTGTTGGGACTCGAGCAGTACTTC.

J is TRBJ1-6 and V is TRBV2, with a tentative D call TRBD1 (5 bases). There are 15 residues in the CDR3. CDR1 and CDR2 (germline): SNHLY, FYNNEI. The germline V and J ends were trimmed by 0 bases and 7 bases, with 10 bases remaining between them. The CDR3 nucleotides read TGTGCCAGCAGTGAAGCAAGGGGACTGAATTCACCCCTCCACTTT. Protein product: CASSEARGLNSPLHF.

V is TRBV28 and J is TRBJ2-3; D not resolved. CDR3 length: 11 residues. Looked up from germline, CDR1 is MDHEN and CDR2 is SYDVKM. This CDR3 is CGAASTDTQYF. The CDR3 nucleotides are TGTGGCGCGGCTAGCACAGATACGCAGTATTTT.

The chain uses TRBV27 and TRBJ2-7; D is unresolved. This CDR3 region has 13 residues. Germline CDR1 reads MNHEY; CDR2 reads SMNVEV (reference sequence). V was clipped by 5 bases and J by 2 bases, with 10 bases between them. The CDR3 region is CASSARNPYEQYF. The CDR3, as DNA: TGTGCCAGCAGTGCCAGGAACCCCTACGAGCAGTACTTC.

About this clone itself: The same CDR3 can be traced to other DNA sequences in this sample. The chain recombines TRBV7-9 with TRBJ2-5, with no clear D. Germline CDR1 and CDR2: SEHNR and FQNEAQ (reference sequence). The CDR3 totals 13 residues. The V and J ends lost 1 base and 1 base respectively, with 4 bases between them. The CDR3 nucleotides are TGTGCCAGCAGCTTAGGGTTCCAAGAGACCCAGTACTTC. Translated: CASSLGFQETQYF.

The chain uses TRBV6-6 and TRBJ2-7; 10 bases fit TRBD1. Germline CDR1 MNHNY, CDR2 SVGAGI (reference sequence). This CDR3 region has 16 residues. V shed 4 bases and J 7 bases; nucleotides not matched to a gene: 13. The CDR3 region has the DNA TGTGCCAGCAGTTTCACCGTAGGACAGGGGGTGAGGGAGCAGTACTTC. Amino acid sequence: CASSFTVGQGVREQYF.

The chain joins TRBV27 to TRBJ2-7; no definite D call. Trimming pared 0 bases from V and 0 bases from J, leaving 9 bases between. Germline V gene lookup returns CDR1 MNHEY and CDR2 SMNVEV (reference sequence). The CDR3 contains 15 residues. The CDR3 DNA is TGTGCCAGCAGTTTATCTGACCCCTCCTCCTACGAGCAGTACTTC. It is translated as CASSLSDPSSYEQYF.

The chain combines TRBV10-2 with TRBJ2-1; 8 bases map to TRBD1. With V trimmed by 6 bases and J by 2 bases, 6 bases remained unmatched. The CDR3 extends over 15 amino acids. Germline CDR1 WSHSY, CDR2 SAAADI. The CDR3 sequence is CASRATGGPYNEQFF. For the CDR3, the DNA is TGCGCCAGCAGAGCAACAGGGGGTCCCTACAATGAGCAGTTCTTC.